This passage covers 21 T cell receptor beta chains from one sample sequenced in a study of shared clonotypes between healthy human individuals. Libraries were prepared by immunoSEQ multiplex PCR; TCRdb keeps only in-frame clonotypes and omits some of them. The table lists some 690,000 clones, 90% of them singletons, with roughly 36% in the top ten. The material sequenced was memory CD8+ T cells from PBMCs. Subset reported: CD45RO+ cells pooled with CCR7-negative TemRA cells. The receptor set was obtained from a man aged 18 to 30 in good health. Some clones in this sample may be carry-over from other donors' samples.

This chain connects TRBV21-1 to TRBJ1-2; no DNA check was done on the table's D call, TRBD1. TRBV21-1 is marked as a pseudogene. The CDR3 sequence is 17 residues long. This CDR3 reads CASSKDLRDRGKFGYTF. The CDR3 nucleotides are TGTGCCAGCAGCAAAGACCTCCGGGACAGGGGGAAATTTGGCTACACCTTC.

The V call is TRBV13, the J call TRBJ2-4; 15 nucleotides match TRBD2. Germline V gene data show CDR1 as PRHDT and CDR2 as FYEKMQ (reference sequence). The CDR3 contains 19 residues. Germline trimming cut 4 bases from V and 0 bases from J; bases unmatched to any gene: 7. The CDR3, as DNA: TGTGCCAGCAGCTCTCCCCCGGGACTAGCGGGAGGAGCCAAAAACATTCAGTACTTC. Translation gives CASSSPPGLAGGAKNIQYF.

The chain is built from TRBV6-5 and TRBJ2-7, with TRBD1 matching over 9 bases. The germline V gene encodes CDR1 MNHEY and CDR2 SVGAGI. Losses at the gene ends were 4 bases for V and 3 bases for J; bases not matched to a gene: 10. This CDR3 is built from 16 residues. CDR3 bases: TGTGCCAGCAGTTTAAGGACCGGGACAGGGATCTACGAGCAGTACTTC. Translating gives CASSLRTGTGIYEQYF.

The chain links TRBV5-4 to TRBJ2-3; D unclear. This CDR3 spans 16 amino acids. Germline-derived CDR1 and CDR2 are SGHNT and YYREEE (reference sequence). The V gene lost 7 bases and the J gene lost 2 bases, with 20 bases spanning the gap. The CDR3 DNA sequence: TGTGCCAGCCCCGGAGTCAATCGAGGAGCCACAGATACGCAGTATTTT. This translates into CASPGVNRGATDTQYF.

The chain uses TRBV28 and TRBJ2-7; 10 nucleotides line up with TRBD1. Germline loops: CDR1 MDHEN, CDR2 SYDVKM. V shed 5 bases and J 2 bases; nucleotides not matched to a gene: 3. CDR3 length: 14 residues. For the CDR3, the DNA is TGTGCCAGCAGTCCGACAGGGGGCACCTACGAGCAGTACTTC. Its translation: CASSPTGGTYEQYF.

Only a few counts were recorded for this clone. V usage is TRBV11-3 and J usage is TRBJ2-7, with 10 bases aligning to TRBD1. Trimming took 4 bases from V and 6 from J; bases not matched to a gene: 3. This CDR3 contains 13 residues. Per the germline V gene, CDR1 is SGHNT and CDR2 is YENEEA. CDR3 coding DNA: TGTGCCAGCAGCTGGGACAGGGGAGCCGAGCAGTACTTC. As protein: CASSWDRGAEQYF. Full variable domain (rest looked up from reference TRBV11-3 and TRBJ2-7): EAGVVQSPRYKIIEKKQPVAFWCNPISGHNTLYWYLQNLGQGPELLIRYENEEAVDDSQLPKDRFSAERLKGVDSTLKIQPAELGDSAVYLCASSWDRGAEQYFGPGTRLTVT.

The chain couples TRBV5-6 to TRBJ2-1, with TRBD2 identical over 10 bases. J lost 7 bases, V lost 4 bases, and 14 bases had no gene match. The CDR3 spans 17 residues. Germline V gives CDR1 SGHDT, CDR2 YYEEEE. As DNA, the CDR3 is TGTGCCAGCAGCACCGGACTAGCGGAGGGCGTCTGGAATGAGCAGTTCTTC. Translating gives CASSTGLAEGVWNEQFF. Full variable domain (outside the CDR3, taken from reference TRBV5-6 and TRBJ2-1): DAGVTQSPTHLIKTRGQQVTLRCSPKSGHDTVSWYQQALGQGPQFIFQYYEEEERQRGNFPDRFSGHQFPNYSSELNVNALLLGDSALYLCASSTGLAEGVWNEQFFGPGTRLTVL.

The chain employs TRBV4-3 and TRBJ2-1; weak D call: TRBD1 (6 bases). With 5 bases removed from V and 1 base from J, the gap between germline ends came to 12 bases. The CDR3 has 15 amino acids. Germline V gives CDR1 LGHNA, CDR2 YSLEER. CDR3 in amino acids: CASSYDRSSYNEQFF. DNA of the CDR3: TGCGCCAGCAGCTACGACAGGTCATCCTACAATGAGCAGTTCTTC.

The rearrangement joins TRBV4-1 to TRBJ2-1; 7 bases are shared with TRBD2. The V gene's germline CDR1 is MGHRA and CDR2 YSYEKL. J was trimmed by 6 bases and V by 1 base; bases with no gene match: 6. This CDR3 has 15 amino acids. The CDR3 region is CASSQGREPGNEQFF. The CDR3 region has the DNA TGCGCCAGCAGCCAAGGGCGGGAGCCAGGCAATGAGCAGTTCTTC.

J is TRBJ2-7 and V is TRBV15, with D perhaps given as TRBD1 or TRBD2 (5 bases each). CDR3 length: 15 residues. V lost 5 bases and J 0 bases, leaving 14 bases between the germline ends. CDR1 and CDR2 (germline): LNHNV, YYDKDF (reference sequence). CDR3 loop: CATSDRRESSYEQYF. The CDR3 DNA follows: TGTGCCACCAGCGATCGCAGGGAGAGCTCCTACGAGCAGTACTTC.

The V call is TRBV2, the J call TRBJ1-5; 7 nucleotides match TRBD1. The CDR3 contains 17 residues. Germline V gene data show CDR1 as SNHLY and CDR2 as FYNNEI. J gave up 6 bases and V 3 bases, and 14 bases lay outside the gene matches. CDR3 coding DNA: TGTGCCAGCAGTGAGCCCAGGGGGATGGTAAGGGGTCAGCCCCAGCATTTT. This encodes CASSEPRGMVRGQPQHF. Full variable domain (missing parts from reference TRBV2 and TRBJ1-5): EPEVTQTPSHQVTQMGQEVILRCVPISNHLYFYWYRQILGQKVEFLVSFYNNEISEKSEIFDDQFSVERPDGSNFTLKIRSTKLEDSAMYFCASSEPRGMVRGQPQHFGDGTRLSIL.

V is TRBV11-2 and J is TRBJ2-3, with D unclear. This CDR3 is 17 amino acids long. Per germline, CDR1 SGHAT and CDR2 FQNNGV. Trimming stripped 4 bases from V and 1 base from J, with 18 bases between. The CDR3: CASSSPQTEIGTDTQYF. CDR3 DNA sequence: TGTGCCAGCAGCTCCCCGCAGACCGAGATAGGCACAGATACGCAGTATTTT.

The V and J genes are TRBV27 and TRBJ1-5; D gene uncertain. The CDR3 sequence is 13 residues long. The V gene's germline CDR1 is MNHEY and CDR2 SMNVEV (reference sequence). Trimming cost V 5 bases and J 7 bases, with 12 bases left between them. As DNA, the CDR3 is TGTGCCAGCAGTCCCTCGGCGGGGCAGCCCCAGCATTTT. Translated: CASSPSAGQPQHF.

The rearrangement uses TRBV7-6 and TRBJ2-3, with TRBD2 identical over 10 bases. This CDR3 is built from 17 residues. V trimming: 3 bases; J trimming: 2 bases; junction bases outside the gene matches: 8. CDR1 SGHVS and CDR2 FNYEAQ come from the germline V gene. CDR3 sequence: CASSFLTSGTFTDTQYF. CDR3 DNA: TGTGCCAGCAGCTTCCTCACTAGCGGGACCTTCACAGATACGCAGTATTTT.

The CDR3 bases are TGTGCCAGCAGGACGACAGACATCCAAGAGACCCAGTACTTC. It specifies CASRTTDIQETQYF. This chain uses TRBV6-5 with TRBJ2-5; maybe TRBD1 (5 bases). The CDR3 runs to 14 residues. Germline V gene sequence: CDR1 MNHEY, CDR2 SVGAGI. V dropped 6 bases and J dropped 1 base, with 12 bases sitting between them.

The chain links TRBV6-5 to TRBJ1-5; no firm D call. This CDR3 contains 14 residues. The V end was cut by 6 bases, the J end by 7 bases, with 16 bases between. Germline V gene lookup returns CDR1 MNHEY and CDR2 SVGAGI. The CDR3 nucleotides are TGTGCCAGCAGCGAGAAGGGTTACGAACAGCCCCAGCATTTT. Protein product: CASSEKGYEQPQHF.

On this clone: The identical CDR3 is also encoded by other nucleotide sequences in the sample. The chain employs TRBV4-1 and TRBJ2-5; D is unresolved. Germline V lookup: CDR1 MGHRA, CDR2 YSYEKL. The CDR3 covers 13 residues. Trimming removed 3 bases from V and 1 base from J, with 6 bases in between. CDR3 DNA sequence: TGCGCCAGCAGCCAGGTCATCCAAGAGACCCAGTACTTC. As protein: CASSQVIQETQYF.

Concerning this clone itself: This sample includes further DNA sequences coding for the same CDR3. This rearrangement joins TRBV28 to TRBJ2-7, with a tentative D call TRBD1 (6 bases). CDR3 length: 13 amino acids. Germline V gene sequence: CDR1 MDHEN, CDR2 SYDVKM. Trimming took off 5 bases at V and 2 bases at J, with 10 bases between the two ends. In DNA form, the CDR3 reads TGTGCCAGCAGTCCCGGACAGACCTACGAGCAGTACTTC. As protein: CASSPGQTYEQYF.

CDR3 in amino acids: CASSPPGIYTEAFF. DNA of the CDR3: TGTGCCAGCAGCCCCCCGGGAATCTACACTGAAGCTTTCTTT. This rearrangement joins TRBV5-4 to TRBJ1-1; D gene ambiguous. The CDR3 sequence is 14 residues long. V was clipped by 4 bases and J by 3 bases, with 13 bases between them. CDR1 and CDR2 from the germline V gene are SGHNT and YYREEE (reference sequence).

Worth noting for this clone: Germline and junction disagree at one end, which may indicate a read error. In the same sample, other DNA sequences code for this CDR3. The V gene is TRBV4-1, the J gene TRBJ2-7; maybe TRBD1 (6 bases). This CDR3 has 14 residues. The germline CDR1 and CDR2 sequences are MGHRA and YSYEKL. CDR3 nucleotides: TGCGCCAGTAGCCAAGGGACATTTTCCTACGAGCAGTACTTC. Its protein is CASSQGTFSYEQYF.

DNA for the CDR3: TGTGCCAGCAGCGTAGTGGGGGTCCCTGAGCAGTTCTTC. It encodes CASSVVGVPEQFF. V is TRBV9 and J is TRBJ2-1, with D perhaps being TRBD1 or TRBD2 (5 bases each). CDR1 is SGDLS, CDR2 YYNGEE, per germline. V lost 0 bases, J lost 9 bases, and 10 bases lay in between. This CDR3 is 13 amino acids long.